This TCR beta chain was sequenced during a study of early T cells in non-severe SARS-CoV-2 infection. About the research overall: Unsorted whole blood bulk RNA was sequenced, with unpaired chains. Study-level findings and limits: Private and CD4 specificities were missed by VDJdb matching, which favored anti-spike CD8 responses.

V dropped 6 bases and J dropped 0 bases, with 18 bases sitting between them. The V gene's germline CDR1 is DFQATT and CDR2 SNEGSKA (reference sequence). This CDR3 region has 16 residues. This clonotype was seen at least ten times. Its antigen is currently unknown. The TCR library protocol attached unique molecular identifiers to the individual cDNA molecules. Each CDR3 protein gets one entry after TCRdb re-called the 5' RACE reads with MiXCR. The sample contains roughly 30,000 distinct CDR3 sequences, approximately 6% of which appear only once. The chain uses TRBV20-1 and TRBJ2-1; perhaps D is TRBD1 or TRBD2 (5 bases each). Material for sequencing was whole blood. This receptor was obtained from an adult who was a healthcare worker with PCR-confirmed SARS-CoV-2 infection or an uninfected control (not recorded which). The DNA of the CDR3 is TGCAGTGCGAGGGGACGGTACTCTAGCTCCTACAATGAGCAGTTCTTC. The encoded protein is CSARGRYSSSYNEQFF.